The clone carrying this T cell receptor beta chain was detected once. The antigen is undetermined. This record belongs to a study of cytomegalovirus exposure and HLA in healthy donors. General study findings and limits: Segments of the TCR beta V type were, in most cases, productive about 87% or about 30% of the time in an earlier analysis.

The germline gives CDR1 GTSNPN, CDR2 SVGIG (reference sequence). This CDR3 has 18 residues. V lost 1 base, J lost 4 bases, and 13 bases stayed unmatched. PCR was performed using 60 Vbeta and 13 Jbeta primers. Data came from immunoSEQ multiplex PCR; TCRdb stores just in-frame clones and leaves some out. The data contain about 200,000 clones, 70% to 85% of them seen just once; the ten biggest clones take up less than 2%. This receptor was taken from a man aged 45 to 65 in good health and CMV-seronegative. This sequence joins TRBV30 and TRBJ2-2; 9 bases match TRBD1. The material sequenced was PBMCs. The CDR3 DNA reads TGTGCCTGGAGTGGACTTTTTCGGACAGGGGTGAGCACCGGGGAGCTGTTTTTT. It encodes CAWSGLFRTGVSTGELFF.